This T cell receptor beta chain came from a study of blood T cell repertoires in COVID-19. This clone has ten or more counts. Assay: immunoSEQ multiplex PCR; the TCRdb copy retains only in-frame clones and omits some. The sample has roughly 220,000 clones, around 80% seen once; the top ten hold about 1.5%. The source is a woman aged 40 to 50 who had recovered from COVID-19. The sequencing input was peripheral blood.

CDR3 region: CASSLPTGNNSPLHF. DNA of the CDR3: TGTGCCAGCAGCTTACCGACAGGGAATAATTCACCCCTCCACTTT. J is TRBJ1-6 and V is TRBV5-4; 7 bases align to TRBD1. V shed 2 bases and J 5 bases; nucleotides not matched to a gene: 4. The CDR3 has 15 amino acids. The germline V gene encodes CDR1 SGHNT and CDR2 YYREEE (reference sequence).